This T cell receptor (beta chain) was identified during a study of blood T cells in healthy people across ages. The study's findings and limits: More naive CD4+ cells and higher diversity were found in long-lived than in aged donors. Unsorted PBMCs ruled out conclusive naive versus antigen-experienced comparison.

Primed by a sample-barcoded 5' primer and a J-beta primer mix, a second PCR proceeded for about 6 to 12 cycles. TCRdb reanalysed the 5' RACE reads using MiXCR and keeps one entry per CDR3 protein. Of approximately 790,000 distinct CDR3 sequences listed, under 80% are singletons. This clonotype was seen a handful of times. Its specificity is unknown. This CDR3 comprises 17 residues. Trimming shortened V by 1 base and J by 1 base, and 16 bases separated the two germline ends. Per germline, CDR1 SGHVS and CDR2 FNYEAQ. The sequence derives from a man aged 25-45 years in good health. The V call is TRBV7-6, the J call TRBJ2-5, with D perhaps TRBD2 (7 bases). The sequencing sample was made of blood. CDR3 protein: CASSLGGKGGGQETQYF. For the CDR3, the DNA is TGTGCCAGCAGCTTAGGTGGCAAAGGGGGGGGCCAAGAGACCCAGTACTTC.